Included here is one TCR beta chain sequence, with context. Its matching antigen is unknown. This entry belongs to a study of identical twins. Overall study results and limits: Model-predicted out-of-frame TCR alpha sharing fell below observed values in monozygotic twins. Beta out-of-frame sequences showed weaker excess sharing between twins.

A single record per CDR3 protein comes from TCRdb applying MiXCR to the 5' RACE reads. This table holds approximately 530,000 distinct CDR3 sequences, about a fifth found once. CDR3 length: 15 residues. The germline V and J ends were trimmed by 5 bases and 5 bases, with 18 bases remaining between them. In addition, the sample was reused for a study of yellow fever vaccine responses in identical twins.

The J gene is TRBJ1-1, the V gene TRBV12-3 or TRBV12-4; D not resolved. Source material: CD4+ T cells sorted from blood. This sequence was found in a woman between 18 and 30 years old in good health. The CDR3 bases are TGTGCCAGCAGTCCACTGGAGGCACTTGGGACTGAAGCTTTCTTT. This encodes CASSPLEALGTEAFF.